What follows is one TCR beta chain and its context. The record originates from a study of T cells in Graves' hyperthyroidism and ophthalmopathy. Regions amplified from RNA transcripts were the TCR beta CDR3 regions. HTBI primers were employed in a first-round RT-PCR of the TCR CDR3. TCRdb recomputed calls from the multiplex PCR reads with MiXCR, one row per CDR3 protein. The sample yields 300,000 to 450,000 distinct CDR3 sequences, about 25% seen once. Trimming took off 1 base at V and 0 bases at J, with 10 bases between the two ends. The CDR3 consists of 16 residues. From germline, CDR1 is SGHVS and CDR2 FNYEAQ.

The gene calls are TRBV7-6 and TRBJ2-4, with D unclear. The TCR comes from a man aged 45-65 years with Graves' hyperthyroidism. The specimen was blood. The CDR3 is CASSLGALGAKNIQYF. The CDR3 nucleotides read TGTGCCAGCAGCTTAGGGGCGCTTGGAGCCAAAAACATTCAGTACTTC.